This T cell receptor (beta chain) was profiled in a study of shared clonotypes between healthy human individuals. This clone appeared a single time. The run depth of the assay was deep. Profiling relied on immunoSEQ multiplex PCR, and the TCRdb table lists in-frame clones only, not all of them. The sample has some 2,000,000 clones; roughly 96% are singletons. The CDR3 totals 13 residues. Germline V gene lookup returns CDR1 MNHEY and CDR2 SVGAGI. With 7 bases removed from V and 4 bases from J, the gap between germline ends came to 13 bases. The chain is built from TRBV6-5 and TRBJ1-1, with D tentatively TRBD1 (6 bases). Sequencing used naive CD4+ T cells sorted from blood. Regarding subset: CD45RA+ positively selected. The source is a man aged 18 to 29 in good health. CDR3 bases: TGTGCCAGCACACGAAGGGGGACCACTGAAGCTTTCTTT. Amino acids: CASTRRGTTEAFF.